A selection of T cell receptor beta chains follows, all from one sample in a study of blood T cell repertoires in COVID-19. Profiling relied on immunoSEQ multiplex PCR, and the TCRdb table lists in-frame clones only, not all of them. The sample contains 150,000 to 250,000 clones, roughly 94% of which appear only once. Input material: peripheral blood. The receptor source for this set is a man aged 30 to 45 with COVID-19, enrolled during active disease. Both conserved end residues are part of each CDR3. The order of the fields is V gene, J gene, D gene, clone size, CDR3 protein, CDR3 DNA. A D gene is named only where the DNA matches it firmly. A clone size is listed for some rows: how often the clone was seen (once, few, many), or a class if it is expanded.

V gene: TRBV5-1; J gene: TRBJ1-2; D gene: NA; clone size: NA; CDR3 protein: CASSPTTTKPSYGYTF; CDR3 DNA: TGCGCCAGCAGCCCCACCACCACCAAACCTAGCTATGGCTACACCTTC
V gene: TRBV11-3; J gene: TRBJ1-2; D gene: NA; clone size: once; CDR3 protein: CASSLEGGHGYTF; CDR3 DNA: TGTGCCAGCAGCTTAGAAGGAGGTCATGGCTACACCTTC
V gene: TRBV13; J gene: TRBJ2-1; D gene: NA; clone size: NA; CDR3 protein: CASSLGLQGLGNEQFF; CDR3 DNA: TGTGCCAGCAGCTTAGGCCTACAGGGTCTAGGCAATGAGCAGTTCTTC
V gene: TRBV13; J gene: TRBJ2-2; D gene: NA; clone size: NA; CDR3 protein: CASSFYGEDNTGELFF; CDR3 DNA: TGTGCCAGCAGCTTTTACGGGGAAGATAACACCGGGGAGCTGTTTTTT
V gene: TRBV7-6; J gene: TRBJ2-7; D gene: TRBD1; clone size: NA; CDR3 protein: CASSFFDRGDSYEQYF; CDR3 DNA: TGTGCCAGCAGCTTCTTCGACAGGGGAGATTCCTACGAGCAGTACTTC
V gene: TRBV29-1; J gene: TRBJ2-5; D gene: NA; clone size: NA; CDR3 protein: CSVHSVGSTVEETQYF; CDR3 DNA: TGCAGCGTCCACTCCGTGGGCTCCACTGTCGAAGAGACCCAGTACTTC
V gene: TRBV10-3; J gene: TRBJ1-2; D gene: TRBD1; clone size: NA; CDR3 protein: CAISEDRGLGNYGYTF; CDR3 DNA: TGTGCCATCAGTGAGGACAGGGGTCTGGGTAACTATGGCTACACCTTC
V gene: TRBV5-5; J gene: TRBJ1-3; D gene: NA; clone size: once; CDR3 protein: CASSLAGYSGNTIYF; CDR3 DNA: TGTGCCAGCAGCTTGGCCGGTTACTCTGGAAACACCATATATTTT
V gene: TRBV6-2/TRBV6-3; J gene: TRBJ1-1; D gene: TRBD1; clone size: few; CDR3 protein: CASSYSTDREAFF; CDR3 DNA: TGTGCCAGCAGTTACTCGACGGACAGGGAAGCTTTCTTT
V gene: TRBV2; J gene: TRBJ2-5; D gene: TRBD2; clone size: NA; CDR3 protein: CASNMARTSGGASETQYF; CDR3 DNA: TGTGCCAGCAATATGGCCCGGACTAGCGGGGGGGCCTCGGAGACCCAGTACTTC
V gene: TRBV2; J gene: TRBJ1-1; D gene: NA; clone size: NA; CDR3 protein: CASSEARGGRTEAFF; CDR3 DNA: TGTGCCAGCAGTGAAGCGAGGGGGGGCAGGACTGAAGCTTTCTTT
V gene: TRBV4-1; J gene: TRBJ2-7; D gene: NA; clone size: NA; CDR3 protein: CASSRPSQDEQYF; CDR3 DNA: TGCGCCAGCAGCCGGCCTTCACAAGACGAGCAGTACTTC
V gene: TRBV6-2/TRBV6-3; J gene: TRBJ1-5; D gene: NA; clone size: NA; CDR3 protein: CASSYSRGNQPQHF; CDR3 DNA: TGTGCCAGCAGTTACTCGAGAGGGAATCAGCCCCAGCATTTT
V gene: TRBV9; J gene: TRBJ1-2; D gene: TRBD1; clone size: NA; CDR3 protein: CASSRGTGSEQFNYGYTF; CDR3 DNA: TGTGCCAGCAGCAGGGGGACAGGGAGCGAACAATTTAACTATGGCTACACCTTC
V gene: TRBV19; J gene: TRBJ2-7; D gene: TRBD1; clone size: NA; CDR3 protein: CASSRGQGVGSYEQYF; CDR3 DNA: TGTGCCAGTAGTAGGGGACAGGGGGTTGGTTCCTACGAGCAGTACTTC
V gene: TRBV6-5; J gene: TRBJ1-1; D gene: NA; clone size: NA; CDR3 protein: CASSYETGMNTEAFF; CDR3 DNA: TGTGCCAGCAGTTATGAGACAGGCATGAACACTGAAGCTTTCTTT
V gene: TRBV5-5; J gene: TRBJ2-2; D gene: NA; clone size: NA; CDR3 protein: CASSSAGGIGTGELFF; CDR3 DNA: TGTGCCAGCAGCTCAGCAGGAGGGATTGGCACCGGGGAGCTGTTTTTT
V gene: TRBV2; J gene: TRBJ2-3; D gene: NA; clone size: NA; CDR3 protein: CASNVAGLSTDTQYF; CDR3 DNA: TGTGCCAGCAATGTGGCGGGGCTTAGCACAGATACGCAGTATTTT
V gene: TRBV7-9; J gene: TRBJ2-7; D gene: NA; clone size: NA; CDR3 protein: CASSPGGGDYEQYF; CDR3 DNA: TGTGCCAGCAGCCCCGGAGGGGGCGACTACGAGCAGTACTTC
V gene: TRBV5-1; J gene: TRBJ2-1; D gene: NA; clone size: NA; CDR3 protein: CASSLEGSLIRNEQFF; CDR3 DNA: TGCGCCAGCAGCTTGGAAGGTAGCCTCATCCGGAATGAGCAGTTCTTC
V gene: TRBV5-1; J gene: TRBJ2-1; D gene: TRBD1; clone size: NA; CDR3 protein: CASSTGTGGRNEQFF; CDR3 DNA: TGCGCCAGCAGCACCGGGACAGGGGGCCGTAATGAGCAGTTCTTC
V gene: TRBV21-1; J gene: TRBJ1-1; D gene: NA; clone size: few; CDR3 protein: CASSKVGGTEAFF; CDR3 DNA: TGTGCCAGCAGCAAGGTCGGTGGCACTGAAGCTTTCTTT
V gene: TRBV6-5; J gene: TRBJ2-5; D gene: TRBD1; clone size: NA; CDR3 protein: CASRDRGETQYF; CDR3 DNA: TGTGCCAGCAGGGACAGGGGAGAGACCCAGTACTTC
V gene: TRBV5-1; J gene: TRBJ1-5; D gene: TRBD1; clone size: once; CDR3 protein: CASSLQGEVNQPQHF; CDR3 DNA: TGCGCCAGCAGCCTACAGGGGGAGGTCAATCAGCCCCAGCATTTT
V gene: TRBV30; J gene: TRBJ1-6; D gene: NA; clone size: NA; CDR3 protein: CAWSVGRQVEGSPLHF; CDR3 DNA: TGTGCCTGGAGTGTAGGTCGGCAGGTTGAGGGTTCACCCCTCCACTTT
V gene: TRBV25-1; J gene: TRBJ1-4; D gene: TRBD1; clone size: NA; CDR3 protein: CASSGQQGFANEKLFF; CDR3 DNA: TGTGCCAGCAGTGGCCAACAGGGGTTCGCTAATGAAAAACTGTTTTTT
V gene: TRBV5-1; J gene: TRBJ1-5; D gene: TRBD1; clone size: NA; CDR3 protein: CASRAGTEGNQPQHF; CDR3 DNA: TGCGCCAGCAGAGCCGGGACAGAAGGCAATCAGCCCCAGCATTTT
V gene: TRBV5-1; J gene: TRBJ2-5; D gene: NA; clone size: NA; CDR3 protein: CASTQGRTDGETQYF; CDR3 DNA: TGCGCCAGCACTCAGGGGAGAACGGATGGAGAGACCCAGTACTTC
V gene: TRBV7-9; J gene: TRBJ2-5; D gene: TRBD1; clone size: NA; CDR3 protein: CASSFVTGETQYF; CDR3 DNA: TGTGCCAGCAGCTTCGTGACAGGGGAGACCCAGTACTTC
V gene: TRBV9; J gene: TRBJ2-7; D gene: TRBD2; clone size: few; CDR3 protein: CASSARTSGGDEQYF; CDR3 DNA: TGTGCCAGCAGCGCCCGGACTAGCGGGGGAGACGAGCAGTACTTC
V gene: TRBV5-1; J gene: TRBJ2-7; D gene: TRBD1; clone size: NA; CDR3 protein: CASSWGQGGSHEQYF; CDR3 DNA: TGCGCCAGCAGCTGGGGACAGGGGGGTTCCCACGAGCAGTACTTC
V gene: TRBV4-1; J gene: TRBJ1-5; D gene: NA; clone size: NA; CDR3 protein: CASSHHRDSNQPQHF; CDR3 DNA: TGCGCCAGCAGTCACCACAGGGACAGCAATCAGCCCCAGCATTTT
V gene: TRBV2; J gene: TRBJ1-5; D gene: NA; clone size: NA; CDR3 protein: CASSDRVNNQPQHF; CDR3 DNA: TGTGCCAGCAGTGATAGAGTAAACAATCAGCCCCAGCATTTT
V gene: TRBV7-9; J gene: TRBJ1-5; D gene: NA; clone size: NA; CDR3 protein: CASSLPGTNQPQHF; CDR3 DNA: TGTGCCAGCAGCTTACCCGGGACAAATCAGCCCCAGCATTTT
V gene: TRBV9; J gene: TRBJ2-5; D gene: TRBD2; clone size: NA; CDR3 protein: CASSVGGGNQETQYF; CDR3 DNA: TGTGCCAGCAGCGTTGGCGGGGGGAATCAAGAGACCCAGTACTTC
V gene: TRBV5-6; J gene: TRBJ1-2; D gene: NA; clone size: once; CDR3 protein: CASSLNGQGNYGYTF; CDR3 DNA: TGTGCCAGCAGCTTGAATGGGCAGGGCAACTATGGCTACACCTTC
V gene: TRBV4-1; J gene: TRBJ2-1; D gene: TRBD1; clone size: NA; CDR3 protein: CASSQDSGTGAPYSYNEQFF; CDR3 DNA: TGCGCCAGCAGCCAAGATAGCGGGACAGGGGCCCCCTACTCCTACAATGAGCAGTTCTTC
V gene: TRBV10-1; J gene: TRBJ2-7; D gene: NA; clone size: NA; CDR3 protein: CASSDYSYEQYF; CDR3 DNA: TGCGCCAGCAGTGACTACTCCTACGAGCAGTACTTC
V gene: TRBV4-1; J gene: TRBJ1-2; D gene: NA; clone size: NA; CDR3 protein: CASSQETRAGGYTF; CDR3 DNA: TGCGCCAGCAGCCAAGAGACCAGGGCCGGTGGCTACACCTTC
V gene: TRBV5-1; J gene: TRBJ2-7; D gene: TRBD2; clone size: NA; CDR3 protein: CASSRGDNYEQYF; CDR3 DNA: TGCGCCAGCAGCCGGGGGGATAACTACGAGCAGTACTTC
V gene: TRBV6-5; J gene: TRBJ2-1; D gene: NA; clone size: NA; CDR3 protein: CASTGNNEQFF; CDR3 DNA: TGTGCCAGCACAGGGAACAATGAGCAGTTCTTC
V gene: TRBV3-1/TRBV3-2; J gene: TRBJ1-5; D gene: TRBD1; clone size: NA; CDR3 protein: CASSQGGTGDNQPQHF; CDR3 DNA: TGTGCCAGCAGCCAAGGCGGGACAGGGGACAATCAGCCCCAGCATTTT
V gene: TRBV9; J gene: TRBJ1-3; D gene: NA; clone size: NA; CDR3 protein: CASSVVGGSLSGNTIYF; CDR3 DNA: TGTGCCAGCAGCGTAGTAGGAGGTTCTTTGTCTGGAAACACCATATATTTT
V gene: TRBV15; J gene: TRBJ1-1; D gene: NA; clone size: once; CDR3 protein: CATSMIQGSAEAFF; CDR3 DNA: TGTGCCACCAGCATGATCCAGGGCAGTGCTGAAGCTTTCTTT
V gene: TRBV5-1; J gene: TRBJ1-6; D gene: NA; clone size: NA; CDR3 protein: CASSSTGLDNSPLHF; CDR3 DNA: TGCGCCAGCAGCTCAACAGGGCTGGATAATTCACCCCTCCACTTT
V gene: TRBV30; J gene: TRBJ1-1; D gene: NA; clone size: NA; CDR3 protein: CAWGRNTEAFF; CDR3 DNA: TGTGCCTGGGGACGGAACACTGAAGCTTTCTTT
V gene: TRBV20-1; J gene: TRBJ1-1; D gene: NA; clone size: NA; CDR3 protein: CSASNLIIGTEAFF; CDR3 DNA: TGCAGTGCTAGTAATCTAATAATCGGGACTGAAGCTTTCTTT
V gene: TRBV3-1/TRBV3-2; J gene: TRBJ2-7; D gene: TRBD2; clone size: NA; CDR3 protein: CASSPGLAGEQYF; CDR3 DNA: TGTGCCAGCAGCCCGGGACTAGCGGGTGAGCAGTACTTC
V gene: TRBV13; J gene: TRBJ2-7; D gene: NA; clone size: few; CDR3 protein: CASNLRGVSSEQYF; CDR3 DNA: TGTGCCAGCAATCTCAGGGGGGTCTCCAGCGAGCAGTACTTC
V gene: TRBV11-3; J gene: TRBJ2-3; D gene: NA; clone size: NA; CDR3 protein: CASSLVRADTQYF; CDR3 DNA: TGTGCCAGCAGCTTAGTCCGGGCAGATACGCAGTATTTT
V gene: TRBV11-2; J gene: TRBJ1-2; D gene: NA; clone size: NA; CDR3 protein: CASSPLHRGGYGYTF; CDR3 DNA: TGTGCCAGCAGCCCTTTACATCGGGGAGGTTATGGCTACACCTTC
V gene: TRBV9; J gene: TRBJ1-2; D gene: NA; clone size: NA; CDR3 protein: CASSSSRAGGYTF; CDR3 DNA: TGTGCCAGCAGTTCATCGAGGGCTGGAGGCTACACCTTC
V gene: TRBV6-5; J gene: TRBJ1-3; D gene: NA; clone size: NA; CDR3 protein: CASRKTYGNTIYF; CDR3 DNA: TGTGCCAGCAGGAAGACATACGGAAACACCATATATTTT
V gene: TRBV9; J gene: TRBJ1-2; D gene: NA; clone size: NA; CDR3 protein: CASSVAVGGYGYTF; CDR3 DNA: TGTGCCAGCAGCGTAGCCGTGGGGGGGTATGGCTACACCTTC
V gene: TRBV5-1; J gene: TRBJ2-7; D gene: TRBD1; clone size: few; CDR3 protein: CASSNPGQDYEQYF; CDR3 DNA: TGCGCCAGCAGCAACCCGGGACAGGACTACGAGCAGTACTTC
V gene: TRBV30; J gene: TRBJ2-2; D gene: TRBD2; clone size: NA; CDR3 protein: CAGTSLSTGELFF; CDR3 DNA: TGTGCCGGGACTAGCCTGAGCACCGGGGAGCTGTTTTTT
V gene: TRBV3-1/TRBV3-2; J gene: TRBJ2-7; D gene: TRBD1; clone size: NA; CDR3 protein: CASSVEGGLYEQYF; CDR3 DNA: TGTGCCAGCAGCGTCGAAGGGGGCCTCTACGAGCAGTACTTC
V gene: TRBV30; J gene: TRBJ1-4; D gene: NA; clone size: NA; CDR3 protein: CAWRTSSGPNEKLFF; CDR3 DNA: TGTGCCTGGAGGACCTCCTCGGGTCCTAATGAAAAACTGTTTTTT